These 15 T cell receptor beta chains were sequenced from one sample in a study of blood T cell repertoires in COVID-19 (TCRdb year 2020). The library was obtained by the immunoSEQ multiplex PCR assay. Sourced from immuneACCESS, this table was stored by TCRdb with only in-frame sequences that have V and J called. A share of the clones is absent; for the studies checked, an unresolved V gene accounts for under half, and the remainder has no known explanation. Here the sample has 250,000 or so clones; approximately 92% occur a single time. The biggest ten clones account for 3.5% to 5.5% of the sample. The sequenced sample consisted of peripheral blood. The origin of the receptors is a woman aged 40 to 50 who had recovered from COVID-19.

The CDR3 region is CASSQDPSLAGGRQIPSQYF. Written as DNA, the CDR3 is TGTGCCAGCAGCCAAGATCCGTCGCTAGCGGGGGGGCGCCAGATTCCTTCCCAGTACTTC. This chain links TRBV3-1 (or the pseudogene TRBV3-2) with TRBJ2-5; 12 bases match TRBD2. The germline CDR1 and CDR2 sequences are LGHDT and YNNKEL (reference sequence). Losses at the gene ends were 0 bases for V and 9 bases for J; bases not matched to a gene: 20. CDR3 length equals 20 residues.

The rearrangement uses TRBV6-5 and TRBJ1-1, with D perhaps matching TRBD1 (5 bases). V was trimmed by 8 bases and J by 5 bases, leaving 12 bases between them. This CDR3 has 12 residues. The germline V gene has CDR1 MNHEY and CDR2 SVGAGI. CDR3 sequence (DNA): TGTGCCAGCTCTCAGGGTGGAACTGAAGCTTTCTTT. It is translated as CASSQGGTEAFF.

The genes are TRBV14 and TRBJ1-6; no definite D call. This CDR3 has 19 amino acids. Deletions cut 2 bases from V and 0 bases from J, with 17 bases between. Looked up from germline, CDR1 is SGHDN and CDR2 is FVKESK. CDR3 sequence: CASSQYPGRTSSYNSPLHF. CDR3 nucleotide sequence: TGTGCCAGCAGCCAATACCCGGGGAGAACGAGCTCCTATAATTCACCCCTCCACTTT.

The chain uses TRBV7-8 and TRBJ2-2; a weak D match, TRBD2 (6 bases). The CDR3 covers 14 residues. The germline V gene has CDR1 SGHVS and CDR2 FQNEAQ. Between the trimmed V and J ends, which lost 5 bases and 5 bases, there was a span of 12 bases. The CDR3: CASSPRGGTGELFF. DNA of the CDR3: TGTGCCAGCAGCCCTCGTGGGGGGACCGGGGAGCTGTTTTTT.

The CDR3 sequence is CASSVQTGNTEAFF. Here the CDR3 DNA reads TGCGCCAGCAGCGTACAGACAGGGAACACTGAAGCTTTCTTT. J is TRBJ1-1 and V is TRBV5-1; possible D gene TRBD1, 6 bases. Trimming removed 4 bases from V and 1 base from J, with 11 bases in between. Germline V lookup: CDR1 SGHRS, CDR2 YFSETQ. CDR3 length: 14 residues.

In DNA form, the CDR3 reads TGTGCCAGCATCGGGGGGACAGGGGCCATGGAGCAGTACGTC. Translation: CASIGGTGAMEQYV. The rearrangement uses TRBV11-3 and TRBJ2-7, with 10 bases identical to TRBD1. Germline values: CDR1 SGHNT, CDR2 YENEEA. V lost 7 bases to trimming and J lost 7 bases; unmatched junction nucleotides: 10. This CDR3 has 14 residues.

The rearrangement joins TRBV5-4 to TRBJ2-5, with TRBD1 identical over 7 bases. This CDR3 spans 15 amino acids. The V and J ends lost 0 bases and 5 bases, in that order; junction bases with no gene match: 7. Germline V CDR1 and CDR2: SGHNT, YYREEE (reference sequence). The CDR3 here is CASSLAPGGWETQYF. The CDR3 DNA reads as TGTGCCAGCAGCTTGGCGCCAGGGGGATGGGAGACCCAGTACTTC.

The chain links TRBV7-3 to TRBJ2-1; the match to TRBD2 covers 12 bases. From germline, CDR1 is SGHTA and CDR2 FQGTGA. The CDR3 is 15 amino acids. The J segment lost 11 bases and the V segment lost 3 bases, leaving 8 bases of the junction unmatched. The CDR3, as DNA: TGTGCCAGCAGCTTTGAGGGGACTAGCGGGTCGAAGCAGTTCTTC. Its translation: CASSFEGTSGSKQFF.

This clone appeared a few times. The V call is TRBV12-3 or TRBV12-4, the J call TRBJ2-1; a possible D gene is TRBD2 (5 bases). Trimming took off 8 bases at V and 8 bases at J, with 7 bases between the two ends. CDR3 length: 10 residues. CDR3 bases: TGTGCCAGCGGGAGCGATGAGCAGTTCTTC. Translation: CASGSDEQFF.

The J gene is TRBJ1-1, the V gene TRBV19; 12 nucleotides line up with TRBD1. There are 17 residues in the CDR3. The germline V gene encodes CDR1 LNHDA and CDR2 SQIVND (reference sequence). Unmatched junction bases numbered 13, after V lost 6 bases and J lost 5 bases. CDR3 amino acids: CASRKTGTGGGRTEAFF. DNA of the CDR3: TGTGCCAGTAGGAAAACCGGGACAGGGGGCGGTAGGACTGAAGCTTTCTTT.

The rearrangement joins TRBV4-1 to TRBJ1-5, with a weak D call TRBD1 (6 bases). CDR1 and CDR2 (germline): MGHRA, YSYEKL. The CDR3 has 17 amino acids. V lost 2 bases and J lost 7, with 21 bases in between. The CDR3 nucleotides read TGCGCCAGCAGCCAAAGTTGGGGGGGGGCTTTACCCCAGCCCCAGCATTTT. Residues: CASSQSWGGALPQPQHF.

The chain combines TRBV29-1 with TRBJ2-3; TRBD2 aligns across 16 bases. The CDR3 sequence is 14 residues long. With 7 bases clipped from V and 4 bases from J, the junction kept 2 bases outside the gene matches. Germline V gene lookup returns CDR1 SQVTM and CDR2 ANQGSEA. The CDR3 here is CSAGLAGGADTQYF. The CDR3 DNA reads as TGCAGCGCGGGACTAGCGGGAGGGGCAGATACGCAGTATTTT.

The chain employs TRBV2 and TRBJ2-3; tentatively, D is TRBD1 (6 bases). V lost 7 bases and J 6 bases, leaving 17 bases between the germline ends. This CDR3 has 14 residues. CDR1 SNHLY and CDR2 FYNNEI come from the germline V gene. The CDR3 sequence: CASIPDSAQDTQYF. The CDR3 DNA reads TGTGCCAGCATCCCGGACAGTGCTCAGGATACGCAGTATTTT.

A note on this clone: Other DNA sequences within the sample encode an identical CDR3. The chain joins TRBV3-1 (or the pseudogene TRBV3-2) to TRBJ2-3, with D possibly matching TRBD2 (5 bases). CDR1 and CDR2 (germline): LGHDT, YNNKEL (reference sequence). The CDR3 length is 13 residues. Deletions cut 4 bases from V and 3 bases from J, with 8 bases between. CDR3 loop: CASSPGGTDTQYF. CDR3 nucleotides: TGTGCCAGCAGCCCGGGCGGGACAGATACGCAGTATTTT.

V and J are TRBV28 and TRBJ2-3; 10 bases line up with TRBD2. This CDR3 has 14 residues. From germline, CDR1 is MDHEN and CDR2 SYDVKM. After removal of 5 bases from V and 5 bases from J, the junction contained 4 bases not matched to a gene. CDR3 sequence: CASSVSGGGDTQYF. For the CDR3, the DNA is TGTGCCAGCAGTGTCAGCGGGGGGGGAGATACGCAGTATTTT. The full variable domain, completed using reference TRBV28 and TRBJ2-3, is DVKVTQSSRYLVKRTGEKVFLECVQDMDHENMFWYRQDPGLGLRLIYFSYDVKMKEKGDIPEGYSVSREKKERFSLILESASTNQTSMYLCASSVSGGGDTQYFGPGTRLTVL.